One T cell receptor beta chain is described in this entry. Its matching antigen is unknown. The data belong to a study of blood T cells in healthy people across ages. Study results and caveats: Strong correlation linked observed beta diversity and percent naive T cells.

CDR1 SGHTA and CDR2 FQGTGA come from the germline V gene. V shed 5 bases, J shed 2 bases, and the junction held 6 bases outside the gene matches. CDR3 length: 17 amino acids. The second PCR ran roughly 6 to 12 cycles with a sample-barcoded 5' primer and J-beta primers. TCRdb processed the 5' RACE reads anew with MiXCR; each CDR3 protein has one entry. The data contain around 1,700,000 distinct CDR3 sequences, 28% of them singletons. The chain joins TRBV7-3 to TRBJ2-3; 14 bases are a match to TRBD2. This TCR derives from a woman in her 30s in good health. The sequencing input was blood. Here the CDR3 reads CASSQGTSGGPTDTQYF. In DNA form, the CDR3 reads TGTGCCAGCAGCCAAGGGACTAGCGGGGGCCCCACAGATACGCAGTATTTT.